This T cell receptor (beta chain) originates from a study of blood T cell repertoires in COVID-19. Study-level information: The United States, Italy and Spain provided the acute and convalescent COVID-19 samples. The analysed material was cDNA or gDNA that came from T cells, B-cell-depleted T cells, or PBMCs.

Authors' methods: The assay estimated nucleated cells by amplifying reference gene primers. Repertoires were generated with immunoSEQ multiplex PCR, while TCRdb's copy carries only in-frame clones and drops some. Clonal size and the V and J genes are those of that table, whereas D and trimming came from the DNA. The sample lists a few hundred thousand clones, about 85% seen once, with roughly 3% in the top ten. CDR3 size: 14 residues. The germline V and J ends were trimmed by 3 bases and 8 bases, with 14 bases remaining between them. Germline-derived CDR1 and CDR2 are LNHNV and YYDKDF (reference sequence).

Sequenced material: peripheral blood. The genes are TRBV15 and TRBJ2-4; D is perhaps TRBD2 (5 bases). The sequence came from a man between 18 and 29 years old with active or convalescent COVID-19. The DNA for the CDR3 is TGTGCCACCAGCAGGGAGGACGTCCGGGACATTCAGTACTTC. Amino acid sequence: CATSREDVRDIQYF.